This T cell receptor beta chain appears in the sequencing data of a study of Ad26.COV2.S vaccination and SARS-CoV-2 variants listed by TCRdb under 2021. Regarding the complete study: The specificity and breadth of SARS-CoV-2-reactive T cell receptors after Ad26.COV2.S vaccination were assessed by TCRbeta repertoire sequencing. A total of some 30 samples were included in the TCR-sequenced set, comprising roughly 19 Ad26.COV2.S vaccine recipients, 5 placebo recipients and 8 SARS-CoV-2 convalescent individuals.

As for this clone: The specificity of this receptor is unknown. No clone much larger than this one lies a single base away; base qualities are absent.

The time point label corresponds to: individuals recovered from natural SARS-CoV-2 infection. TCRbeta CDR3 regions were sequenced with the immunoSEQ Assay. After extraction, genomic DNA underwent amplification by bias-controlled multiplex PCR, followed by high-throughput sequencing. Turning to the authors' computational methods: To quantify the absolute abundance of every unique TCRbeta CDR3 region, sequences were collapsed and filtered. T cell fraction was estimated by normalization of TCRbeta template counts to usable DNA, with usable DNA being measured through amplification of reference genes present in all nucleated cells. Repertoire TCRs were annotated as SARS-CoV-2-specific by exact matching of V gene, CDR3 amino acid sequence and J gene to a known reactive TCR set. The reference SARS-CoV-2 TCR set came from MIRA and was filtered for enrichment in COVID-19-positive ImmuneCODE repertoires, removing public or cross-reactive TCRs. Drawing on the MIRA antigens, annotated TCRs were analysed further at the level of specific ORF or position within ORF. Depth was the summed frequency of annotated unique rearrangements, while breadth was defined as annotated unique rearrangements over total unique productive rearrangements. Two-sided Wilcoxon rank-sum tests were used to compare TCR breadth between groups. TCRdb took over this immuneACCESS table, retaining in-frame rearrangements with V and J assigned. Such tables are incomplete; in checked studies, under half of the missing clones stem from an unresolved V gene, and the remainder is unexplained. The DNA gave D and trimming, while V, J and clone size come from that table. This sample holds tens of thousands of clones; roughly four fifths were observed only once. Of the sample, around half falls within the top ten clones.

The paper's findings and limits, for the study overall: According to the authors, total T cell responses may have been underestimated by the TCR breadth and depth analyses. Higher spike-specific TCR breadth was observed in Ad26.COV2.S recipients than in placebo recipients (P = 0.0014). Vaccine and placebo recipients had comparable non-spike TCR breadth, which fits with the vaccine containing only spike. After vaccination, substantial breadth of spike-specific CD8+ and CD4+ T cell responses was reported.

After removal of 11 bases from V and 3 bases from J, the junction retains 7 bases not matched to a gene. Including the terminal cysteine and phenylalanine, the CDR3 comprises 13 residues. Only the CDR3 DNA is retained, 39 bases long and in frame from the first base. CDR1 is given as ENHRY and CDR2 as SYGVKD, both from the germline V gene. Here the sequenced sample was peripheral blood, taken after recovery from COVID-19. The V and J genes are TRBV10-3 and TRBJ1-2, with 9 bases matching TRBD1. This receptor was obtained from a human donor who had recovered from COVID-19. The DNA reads TGTGCCGTACAGGGGGCGCTGGACTATGGCTACACCTTC. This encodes CAVQGALDYGYTF.